A single sample gave rise to the 10 T cell receptor beta chains below, sequenced in a study of T cells in localized non-small cell lung cancer. Produced via immunoSEQ multiplex PCR; TCRdb's table is partial and in-frame only. The sample lists 65,000 to 80,000 clones, roughly 80% occurring once. The material was peripheral blood, obtained before any cancer treatment. These receptors came from a female donor over 55 with stage I lung adenocarcinoma.

The rearrangement uses TRBV5-1 and TRBJ2-5, with TRBD2 matching over 11 bases. CDR3 size: 16 residues. The ends lost 4 bases at V and 0 bases at J; junction bases unmatched: 5. Germline CDR1 and CDR2: SGHRS and YFSETQ. The CDR3 nucleotides are TGCGCCAGCAGCAAAACTAGCGGGAGAAACCAAGAGACCCAGTACTTC. This gives the protein CASSKTSGRNQETQYF.

The chain is built from TRBV5-1 and TRBJ2-7, with D perhaps matching TRBD1 (6 bases). CDR3 length equals 14 residues. V was cut by 3 bases and J by 2 bases, with 12 bases left in between. Germline V gene sequence: CDR1 SGHRS, CDR2 YFSETQ. The CDR3 protein is CASSSQGHPYEQYF. The CDR3 nucleotides read TGCGCCAGCAGCTCGCAGGGACATCCCTACGAGCAGTACTTC.

The chain links TRBV18 to TRBJ2-5; TRBD2 agrees at 8 bases. The junction had 6 bases not matched to a gene; V was cut back by 6 bases and J by 3 bases. Germline V gene sequence: CDR1 KGHSH, CDR2 LQKENI. CDR3 length: 14 amino acids. The CDR3 sequence: CASSRGLDEETQYF. The CDR3 DNA reads TGTGCCAGCTCCCGGGGACTAGACGAAGAGACCCAGTACTTC. Full variable domain (outside the CDR3, taken from reference TRBV18 and TRBJ2-5): NAGVMQNPRHLVRRRGQEARLRCSPMKGHSHVYWYRQLPEEGLKFMVYLQKENIIDESGMPKERFSAEFPKEGPSILRIQQVVRGDSAAYFCASSRGLDEETQYFGPGTRLLVL.

This chain links TRBV10-1 with TRBJ2-7; 9 nucleotides match TRBD2. CDR3 length: 14 residues. The junction had 6 bases not matched to a gene; V was cut back by 7 bases and J by 2 bases. The germline gives CDR1 WNHNN, CDR2 SYGVQD (reference sequence). The CDR3, as DNA: TGCGCCAGCATCATAGCGGGAGTCCCCTACGAGCAGTACTTC. Its translation is CASIIAGVPYEQYF.

This clone was observed once. V is TRBV5-1 and J is TRBJ1-2, with D unclear. The CDR3 sequence is 12 residues long. Trimming removed 0 bases from V and 4 bases from J, with 4 bases in between. Germline V gives CDR1 SGHRS, CDR2 YFSETQ. This CDR3 reads CASSLGSYGYTF. CDR3 nucleotide sequence: TGCGCCAGCAGCTTGGGATCCTATGGCTACACCTTC.

This chain joins TRBV7-2 and TRBJ2-1, with D tentatively TRBD1 (5 bases). The CDR3 has 15 residues. Germline lookup yields CDR1 SGHTA and CDR2 FQGNSA. Trimming removed 3 bases at V and 6 bases at J, with 15 bases between. The CDR3 loop is CASSFQGSRINEQFF. Here the CDR3 DNA reads TGTGCCAGCAGCTTCCAGGGTAGTCGGATCAATGAGCAGTTCTTC.

V gene TRBV28 combines with J gene TRBJ1-5; D is perhaps TRBD1 (5 bases). The V end was cut by 5 bases, the J end by 3 bases, with 11 bases between. The CDR3 has 14 amino acids. Germline V gene lookup returns CDR1 MDHEN and CDR2 SYDVKM. This CDR3 is CASSTRQFNQPQHF. CDR3 nucleotides: TGTGCCAGCAGTACAAGACAGTTCAATCAGCCCCAGCATTTT.

This clone was recorded once. The chain combines TRBV4-3 with TRBJ2-3, with D perhaps TRBD1 (8 bases). CDR1 is LGHNA, CDR2 YSLEER, per germline. The CDR3 length is 16 residues. V was pared by 2 bases and J by 4 bases, with 16 bases between. The CDR3 region is CASSQLTGGRADTQYF. CDR3 in DNA: TGCGCCAGCAGCCAACTTACAGGGGGGAGGGCAGATACGCAGTATTTT.

The V call is TRBV4-3, the J call TRBJ2-1; D call uncertain. V lost 0 bases, J lost 7 bases, and 13 bases lay in between. The CDR3 loop spans 15 amino acids. Germline CDR1 reads LGHNA; CDR2 reads YSLEER. Here the CDR3 DNA reads TGCGCCAGCAGCCAAGAGCGGTGGCTTGGAAATGAGCAGTTCTTC. Its protein product is CASSQERWLGNEQFF.

The V gene is TRBV11-3, the J gene TRBJ2-7; D call uncertain. Trimming removed 3 bases from V and 5 bases from J, with 17 bases in between. Germline CDR1 reads SGHNT; CDR2 reads YENEEA. The CDR3 spans 15 residues. This CDR3 is CASSFEPGRSDEQYF. CDR3 DNA sequence: TGTGCCAGCAGCTTCGAGCCGGGTAGAAGCGACGAGCAGTACTTC.